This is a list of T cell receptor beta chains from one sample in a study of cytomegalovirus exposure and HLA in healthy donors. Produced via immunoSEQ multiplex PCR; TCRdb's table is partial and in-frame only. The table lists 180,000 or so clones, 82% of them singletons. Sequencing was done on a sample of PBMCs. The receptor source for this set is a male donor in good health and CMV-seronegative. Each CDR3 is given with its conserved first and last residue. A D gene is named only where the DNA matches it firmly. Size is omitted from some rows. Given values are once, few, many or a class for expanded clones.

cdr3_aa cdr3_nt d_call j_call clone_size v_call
CAITTTGIYGYTF TGTGCCATAACGACGACAGGGATCTATGGCTACACCTTC TRBD1 TRBJ1-2 . TRBV10-3
CAISARQGNTEAFF TGTGCCATCAGTGCCCGTCAGGGGAACACTGAAGCTTTCTTT . TRBJ1-1 . TRBV10-3
CASSVQGYEQYF TGCGCCAGCAGTGTACAGGGCTACGAGCAGTACTTC . TRBJ2-7 . TRBV10-2
CASSFSQGDTQYF TGTGCCAGCAGCTTTTCCCAGGGAGATACGCAGTATTTT . TRBJ2-3 few TRBV11-3
CASSWGGQGNQPQHF TGCGCCAGCAGCTGGGGAGGACAGGGGAATCAGCCCCAGCATTTT TRBD1 TRBJ1-5 . TRBV5-1
CASSVGRAAGGSDTQYF TGTGCCAGCAGCGTAGGGAGGGCGGCAGGAGGGTCAGATACGCAGTATTTT . TRBJ2-3 . TRBV9
CASRDRGADTQYF TGCGCCAGCAGGGACAGGGGGGCAGATACGCAGTATTTT TRBD1 TRBJ2-3 . TRBV10-2
CASRRPGGGSGYTF TGTGCCAGCAGGCGTCCGGGGGGCGGATCTGGCTACACCTTC . TRBJ1-2 . TRBV9
CASSIAGGSSYNEQFF TGTGCCAGTAGTATAGCTGGCGGGAGCTCCTACAATGAGCAGTTCTTC TRBD2 TRBJ2-1 . TRBV19
CASSPSGGGNYTF TGTGCCAGCTCACCGTCTGGCGGGGGCAACTACACCTTC . TRBJ1-2 . TRBV18
CASSRPEFRGEAFF TGTGCCAGCTCTCGGCCTGAATTCCGCGGGGAAGCTTTCTTT . TRBJ1-1 . TRBV18
CASSAPRGGSYEQYF TGTGCCAGCTCAGCCCCGAGGGGAGGCTCCTACGAGCAGTACTTC . TRBJ2-7 . TRBV18
CASSLSGATNEKLFF TGCGCCAGCAGCTTGTCAGGGGCAACTAATGAAAAACTGTTTTTT . TRBJ1-4 . TRBV5-1
CASSSIDRDSYEQYF TGTGCCAGCAGTTCCATTGACAGGGACTCCTACGAGCAGTACTTC TRBD1 TRBJ2-7 few TRBV28
CASSIYRGTEAFF TGCGCCAGCAGCATTTACAGGGGCACTGAAGCTTTCTTT TRBD1 TRBJ1-1 . TRBV5-1
CASSFRLAGAYEQYF TGTGCCAGCAGTTTTCGGCTAGCGGGGGCCTACGAGCAGTACTTC TRBD2 TRBJ2-7 once TRBV28
CASSQGYGGGYTF TGTGCCAGCAGCCAAGGGTACGGTGGTGGCTACACCTTC . TRBJ1-2 . TRBV14
CASSAGFNEKLFF TGTGCCAGTAGTGCAGGGTTTAATGAAAAACTGTTTTTT . TRBJ1-4 . TRBV19
CASSLREFGYTF TGTGCCAGCAGTTTGCGGGAATTCGGCTACACCTTC . TRBJ1-2 . TRBV7-8
CSVSRRLAGHNEQFF TGCAGCGTTTCCAGGAGACTAGCGGGACACAATGAGCAGTTCTTC TRBD2 TRBJ2-1 few TRBV29-1
CASSLGAGVGTNEKLFF TGTGCCAGCAGCTTAGGGGCAGGGGTTGGGACTAATGAAAAACTGTTTTTT . TRBJ1-4 . TRBV7-3
CASSATGNLGVETQYF TGTGCCAGCAGCGCAACAGGGAATTTGGGTGTTGAGACCCAGTACTTC . TRBJ2-5 . TRBV9
CASSTGVNTEAFF TGTGCCAGCTCGACAGGGGTGAACACTGAAGCTTTCTTT TRBD1 TRBJ1-1 . TRBV18
CASSSGQGDEKLFF TGCGCCAGCAGCTCGGGACAGGGAGATGAGAAACTGTTTTTT TRBD1 TRBJ1-4 . TRBV5-1
CASGLARGQGAFGNEKLFF TGTGCTAGTGGTTTGGCAAGGGGACAGGGGGCGTTTGGGAATGAAAAACTGTTTTTT TRBD1 TRBJ1-4 few TRBV12-5
CASGPPPGLAGSYNEQFF TGTGCTAGTGGTCCCCCCCCCGGACTAGCGGGCTCCTACAATGAGCAGTTCTTC TRBD2 TRBJ2-1 . TRBV12-5
CSASAGYEQYF TGCAGTGCTTCCGCCGGGTACGAGCAGTACTTC . TRBJ2-7 . TRBV20-1
CASSPDGRGSTDTQYF TGCGCCAGCAGCCCGGACGGGCGGGGGAGCACAGATACGCAGTATTTT TRBD2 TRBJ2-3 . TRBV5-1
CASERTVSGNTIYF TGTGCCAGCGAACGGACAGTCTCTGGAAACACCATATATTTT . TRBJ1-3 . TRBV2
CASTRQVSNQPQHF TGTGCCAGCACCCGACAGGTTTCAAATCAGCCCCAGCATTTT . TRBJ1-5 . TRBV2
CASSQTPTNEKLFF TGCGCCAGCAGCCAGACACCGACTAATGAAAAACTGTTTTTT . TRBJ1-4 . TRBV4-3
CASRRTQGMNTEAFF TGTGCCAGCAGGCGCACCCAGGGTATGAACACTGAAGCTTTCTTT . TRBJ1-1 . TRBV2
CASSVEAGAGSYTGELFF TGTGCCAGCAGCGTAGAAGCGGGCGCGGGATCGTACACCGGGGAGCTGTTTTTT . TRBJ2-2 . TRBV9
CASSSRGGHQETQYF TGTGCCAGTAGTTCCCGTGGCGGGCACCAAGAGACCCAGTACTTC . TRBJ2-5 . TRBV19
CASSLLSGISYEQYF TGTGCCAGCAGCCTCCTCAGCGGGATCTCCTACGAGCAGTACTTC TRBD2 TRBJ2-7 . TRBV7-8
CASSLWDKHPETQYF TGTGCCAGCAGCTTATGGGACAAACACCCAGAGACCCAGTACTTC . TRBJ2-5 few TRBV7-2
CASSSAGRRDYGYTF TGTGCCAGTAGTTCTGCAGGGCGACGAGACTATGGCTACACCTTC . TRBJ1-2 . TRBV19
CASSKVGAFPPPSYGYTF TGTGCCAGCAGCAAAGTTGGGGCTTTCCCCCCCCCATCCTATGGCTACACCTTC . TRBJ1-2 . TRBV21-1
CASPLEGTRRCKTQYF TGTGCCAGCCCCCTCGAGGGGACACGGAGGTGTAAGACCCAGTACTTC . TRBJ2-5 . TRBV6-4
CASGFNDEANEQFF TGTGCTAGTGGTTTCAACGACGAGGCTAATGAGCAGTTCTTC . TRBJ2-1 . TRBV12-5
CAIGTGTGDNEQFF TGTGCCATCGGGACCGGGACAGGGGACAATGAGCAGTTCTTC TRBD1 TRBJ2-1 . TRBV10-3
CASSLGLTEVETQYF TGTGCCAGCAGCTTGGGTCTGACGGAGGTGGAGACCCAGTACTTC . TRBJ2-5 . TRBV5-6
CASSRGTGLGNTIYF TGTGCCAGCAGCCGTGGGACAGGGCTTGGAAACACCATATATTTT TRBD1 TRBJ1-3 . TRBV7-2
CASSSGGSREQYF TGTGCCAGCTCATCCGGGGGTTCAAGGGAGCAGTACTTC . TRBJ2-7 . TRBV18
CASSLDPLTEQFF TGCGCCAGCAGCTTGGACCCCCTAACGGAGCAGTTCTTC . TRBJ2-1 . TRBV5-1